The TCR beta chain under discussion was sequenced for a study of blood T cell repertoires in COVID-19. The wider study: Acute and convalescent COVID-19 samples came from the United States, Italy and Spain.

As handled by the study authors: Using reference gene primer amplification, nucleated cell counts were estimated. The table came from immunoSEQ multiplex PCR; TCRdb's copy has only in-frame clones and leaves some out. From that table come the V and J calls and clone size; the DNA was used to work out D and trimming. The table lists 140,000 or so clones, roughly 81% of them singletons. The V gene lost 0 bases and the J gene lost 2 bases, with 8 bases spanning the gap. Germline CDR1 and CDR2: SGHRS and YFSETQ. The length of the CDR3 is 14 residues. The sample taken for sequencing was PBMCs or T cells enriched from blood (not recorded which). The chain employs TRBV5-1 and TRBJ1-1, with D hard to call. The TCR comes from a woman between 50 and 59 years old with acute COVID-19. CDR3: CASSLVTGNTEAFF. The CDR3 region has the DNA TGCGCCAGCAGCTTGGTTACGGGAAACACTGAAGCTTTCTTT.